Given below is one TCR beta chain in context. This clonotype was seen repeatedly, ten times or more. The target of this receptor is not known. One base away there is no much larger clone; base qualities are not given. V ends up 6 bases short and J 2 bases short, with an unmatched junction base count of 8. There are 14 amino acids in the CDR3, from cysteine to phenylalanine inclusive. The sequence is cut down to CDR3 DNA, 42 bases in frame from base 1. Via the germline V gene (reference sequence), CDR1 is DFQATT and CDR2 SNEGSKA. This record comes from a study of T cells in Graves' hyperthyroidism and ophthalmopathy (dated by TCRdb to about 2019). A note on the overall study: Peripheral blood was sampled at the time of initial diagnosis, prior to any treatment. To identify TCR V-J signatures that set the groups apart, the researchers used a discovery cohort of about a hundred patients, made up of around 40 with Graves' ophthalmopathy and 55 to 65 with stable Graves' hyperthyroidism. Prospective prediction of ophthalmopathy was tested in an independent validation cohort of some 19 hyperthyroidism patients and 17 patients who later progressed to ophthalmopathy. The roughly 94 discovery patients were randomly divided into training and test sets at a 7:3 ratio. The study also compared thyroid tissue and blood T-cell repertoires from over 5 Graves' hyperthyroidism patients. After sampling, hyperthyroidism patients received methimazole starting at 30 mg daily, and ophthalmopathy patients received high-dose intravenous methylprednisolone. TCR Vbeta CDR3 sequencing of approximately 140 peripheral blood samples (fewer than 45 ophthalmopathy, 75 to 80 hyperthyroidism and approximately 17 progressor patients) is reported in the paper. Study-level results and caveats: Most expanded thyroid clonotypes (frequency above 0.001) were also detected in blood, suggesting blood repertoires may reflect thyroid immune responses. During validation, the model predicted progression to ophthalmopathy a median of roughly 7.1 months ahead of onset, with more than 55% sensitivity and more than 72% specificity. Ophthalmopathy was separated from stable hyperthyroidism by a 13 V-J signature model, with approximately 86% sensitivity and about 81% specificity obtained in cross-validation and 80%/75% obtained in testing. Sample size was not statistically predetermined, and blinding of investigators to group allocation was not performed.

Stable Graves' hyperthyroidism was defined as no progression to ophthalmopathy during 18 months of follow-up. The hyperthyroidism patients were between 18 and 65 years old and newly diagnosed, with a disease duration of less than 2 months. Any patient with an uncontrolled infection, another autoimmune disease, pregnancy or lactation was excluded. Diagnoses were based on clinical symptoms, serum thyroxine and TRAb, thyroid ultrasound and orbital computed tomography. PBMCs were isolated from about 10 ml of fresh peripheral blood by Ficoll-Paque density gradient centrifugation. Total RNA was extracted with Trizol reagent, and quality was checked on an Agilent 2100 Bioanalyzer. The TCR beta CDR3 regions were amplified from RNA transcripts. The first round of RT-PCR for the TCR CDR3 was performed with the HTBI primer set and the Qiagen OneStep RT-PCR kit. Libraries were constructed in a second round of multiplex PCR, after which size selection and purification were performed. Paired-end sequencing of the libraries was performed with 100 bp reads on an Illumina HiSeq2000. As for how the authors treated the data: SOAPnuke was used to process the raw data, throwing out any read that contained adapters or uncalled bases, had a mean Phred below 15, or lacked an exact constant-primer or identifier match. High-quality paired reads were merged with COPE v1.2.5, and unique nucleotide sequences were defined as clonotypes. MiTCR v1.1 was used to align the clonotypes against IMGT TRBV, TRBD and TRBJ reference segments. The analysis included only V-J combinations with a frequency above 0.0001, which together covered 99% to 99.2% of the repertoires. The TCS score was defined as F50 (clonal expansion) divided by E x V (chaos), with BLOSUM62-based TCRdist calculated between CDR3 peptides within each V-J. Welch's t-statistics and random forest reduced 450 to 600 V-J features to 10 to 15, which were used in a naive Bayes classifier (R e1071). TCRdb cleaned the public reads at Q25 with fastp, built clones with MiXCR and kept in-frame beta chains. Rows are unified per CDR3 protein, each entry keeping the most common DNA and genes. These V and J calls rely on TCRdb rather than the paper's analysis. Within this sample are some 360,000 distinct CDR3 sequences, with approximately 13% of them counted one time only. Roughly 11% of the sample is taken by the ten largest.

The sample consisted of blood. The rearrangement joined TRBV20-1 to TRBJ2-3; 7 of the junction bases match TRBD2. This clonotype was obtained from a woman in her sixties with Graves' hyperthyroidism. The base sequence is TGCAGTGCGAGAACTAGCGCCTACACAGATACGCAGTATTTT. It specifies CSARTSAYTDTQYF.